Shown below are 25 T cell receptor beta chains from a single sample sequenced in a study of T cell responses to AZD1222 COVID-19 vaccine. The table came from immunoSEQ multiplex PCR; TCRdb's copy has only in-frame clones and leaves some out. This table has 100,000 to 150,000 clones, 70% to 90% appearing once. The starting material was peripheral blood, obtained on day 0 of AZD1222 vaccination. These receptors all stem from an adult in good health.

The chain employs TRBV6-1 and TRBJ2-6; D remains ambiguous. Germline CDR1 MNHNS, CDR2 SASEGT. There are 15 residues in the CDR3. Trimming removed 2 bases at V and 0 bases at J, with 5 bases between. The CDR3: CASSERASGANVLTF. The CDR3 DNA sequence: TGTGCCAGCAGTGAACGGGCCTCTGGGGCCAACGTCCTGACTTTC.

This clone appeared a single time. The chain recombines TRBV11-2 with TRBJ1-4; 8 nucleotides line up with TRBD1. The junction had 9 bases not matched to a gene; V was cut back by 1 base and J by 8 bases. Germline-derived CDR1 and CDR2 are SGHAT and FQNNGV. The CDR3 extends over 16 amino acids. CDR3 sequence: CASSLGPGTGREKLFF. DNA of the CDR3: TGTGCCAGCAGCTTAGGTCCCGGGACAGGACGAGAAAAACTGTTTTTT.

This clone was seen once. This sequence joins TRBV27 and TRBJ1-2; D uncertain. Trimming took off 6 bases at V and 2 bases at J, with 10 bases between the two ends. Germline V CDR1 and CDR2: MNHEY, SMNVEV (reference sequence). The CDR3 has 13 residues. The CDR3 here is CASSQAPNYGYTF. The CDR3 coding sequence is TGTGCCAGCAGCCAAGCCCCGAACTATGGCTACACCTTC.

The chain joins TRBV11-2 to TRBJ1-4; tentative D call: TRBD1 (6 bases). The germline gives CDR1 SGHAT, CDR2 FQNNGV. With 5 bases removed from V and 2 bases from J, the gap between germline ends came to 12 bases. The CDR3 spans 15 residues. The CDR3 DNA reads TGTGCCAGCAGCCTAAGAGGACAGACTAATGAAAAACTGTTTTTT. This gives the protein CASSLRGQTNEKLFF.

This clone was counted a single time. The V call is TRBV11-2, the J call TRBJ2-7; TRBD1 matches at 11 bases. The CDR3 consists of 13 residues. The germline V gene encodes CDR1 SGHAT and CDR2 FQNNGV. V gave up 5 bases and J gave up 7 bases; unmatched junction bases: 4. CDR3 residues: CASSRTGGGEQYF. CDR3 DNA: TGTGCCAGCAGCCGGACAGGGGGCGGGGAGCAGTACTTC.

This rearrangement joins TRBV4-1 to TRBJ1-1, with 11 nucleotides matching TRBD1. The trim removed 3 bases at V and 4 bases at J, leaving 4 bases unmatched. The CDR3 runs to 15 residues. CDR1 and CDR2 from the germline V gene are MGHRA and YSYEKL. The CDR3 reads CASSQAGQGVTEAFF. The DNA for the CDR3 is TGCGCCAGCAGCCAGGCGGGACAGGGGGTCACTGAAGCTTTCTTT.

The V gene is TRBV13, the J gene TRBJ2-5; 10 nucleotides agree with TRBD2. V was pared by 5 bases and J by 4 bases, with 13 bases of the junction left unmatched. CDR1 is PRHDT and CDR2 is FYEKMQ in the germline V gene (reference sequence). This CDR3 comprises 17 residues. CDR3: CASSTGASGSYLETQYF. CDR3 bases: TGTGCCAGCAGCACAGGCGCTAGCGGGAGCTATTTAGAGACCCAGTACTTC.

The V call is TRBV29-1, the J call TRBJ2-4; weak D call: TRBD2 (7 bases). The CDR3 contains 11 residues. Germline V gene lookup returns CDR1 SQVTM and CDR2 ANQGSEA. Deletions cut 7 bases from V and 8 bases from J, with 12 bases between. As DNA, the CDR3 is TGCAGCGGGGGGGGCGCGGACATTCAGTACTTC. Protein product: CSGGGADIQYF.

This chain uses TRBV5-4 with TRBJ2-5; possible D gene TRBD2, 5 bases. The V end was cut by 5 bases, the J end by 4 bases, with 15 bases between. Germline V CDR1 and CDR2: SGHNT, YYREEE (reference sequence). The CDR3 is made up of 14 amino acids. The CDR3 is CASSGLPSGETQYF. The CDR3 DNA is TGTGCCAGCAGTGGACTCCCATCCGGAGAGACCCAGTACTTC.

The rearrangement uses TRBV24-1 and TRBJ2-2; D not certain. Germline CDR1 reads KGHDR; CDR2 reads SFDVKD. V was clipped by 4 bases and J by 9 bases, with 8 bases between them. The CDR3 is 12 amino acids. The CDR3, as DNA: TGTGCCACCAGTGACCTCGATCGGGAGCTGTTTTTT. Amino acids: CATSDLDRELFF.

The chain has TRBV24-1 and TRBJ2-7; D remains unclear. The germline CDR1 and CDR2 sequences are KGHDR and SFDVKD. The CDR3 is 12 amino acids. Trimming pared 1 base from V and 3 bases from J, leaving 3 bases between. In DNA form, the CDR3 reads TGTGCCACCAGTGATTTACACTACGAGCAGTACTTC. It translates to CATSDLHYEQYF.

This chain uses TRBV2 with TRBJ1-5; D ambiguous. Germline CDR1 reads SNHLY; CDR2 reads FYNNEI. This CDR3 is 14 amino acids long. The ends were cut back, 9 bases at V and 3 bases at J, with 15 bases in the middle. The CDR3 nucleotides are TGTGCCAGTGACATGGCTCCCCACAATCAGCCCCAGCATTTT. Its protein is CASDMAPHNQPQHF.

J is TRBJ2-7 and V is TRBV9; D not certain. Germline V gives CDR1 SGDLS, CDR2 YYNGEE. The germline V and J ends were trimmed by 0 bases and 3 bases, with 10 bases remaining between them. This CDR3 has 14 residues. The CDR3 here is CASSVAGVGYEQYF. CDR3 in DNA: TGTGCCAGCAGCGTAGCTGGGGTAGGCTACGAGCAGTACTTC.

The rearrangement links TRBV19 to TRBJ2-7; TRBD1 agrees at 8 bases. There are 14 residues in the CDR3. The V gene's germline CDR1 is LNHDA and CDR2 SQIVND (reference sequence). With V trimmed by 3 bases and J by 7 bases, 8 bases remained unmatched. The CDR3: CASSIGQGAMEQYF. The DNA of the CDR3 is TGTGCCAGTAGTATCGGTCAGGGGGCGATGGAGCAGTACTTC.

This clone was detected a few times. This rearrangement joins TRBV29-1 to TRBJ1-2; unclear D gene. Per germline, CDR1 SQVTM and CDR2 ANQGSEA. The V and J ends lost 0 bases and 14 bases respectively, with 13 bases between them. There are 11 residues in the CDR3. CDR3 amino acids: CSVEDATALTF. CDR3 coding DNA: TGCAGCGTTGAAGATGCCACAGCTCTGACCTTC. Full variable domain (remainder filled in from reference TRBV29-1 and TRBJ1-2): SAVISQKPSRDICQRGTSLTIQCQVDSQVTMMFWYRQQPGQSLTLIATANQGSEATYESGFVIDKFPISRPNLTFSTLTVSNMSPEDSSIYLCSVEDATALTFGSGTRLTVV.

The V call is TRBV5-4, the J call TRBJ1-5; possibly TRBD1 for D (5 bases). The V gene's germline CDR1 is SGHNT and CDR2 YYREEE (reference sequence). V was shortened by 2 bases and J by 2 bases, with 8 bases between the two germline ends. This CDR3 comprises 14 residues. CDR3 DNA sequence: TGTGCCAGCAGCTTAGAAGGGGGCAATCAGCCCCAGCATTTT. Its protein is CASSLEGGNQPQHF.

The chain recombines TRBV5-1 with TRBJ1-5; TRBD1 agrees at 7 bases. V gave up 4 bases and J gave up 7 bases; unmatched junction bases: 8. From germline, CDR1 is SGHRS and CDR2 YFSETQ. The CDR3 sequence is 14 residues long. The CDR3 DNA reads TGCGCCAGCAGCCCTAGACAGGGTCAACAGCCCCAGCATTTT. Its translation is CASSPRQGQQPQHF. Based on the CDR3 plus reference TRBV5-1 and TRBJ1-5, the full variable domain is KAGVTQTPRYLIKTRGQQVTLSCSPISGHRSVSWYQQTPGQGLQFLFEYFSETQRNKGNFPGRFSGRQFSNSRSEMNVSTLELGDSALYLCASSPRQGQQPQHFGDGTRLSIL.

The chain has TRBV4-1 and TRBJ2-1, with TRBD2 matching 8 bases. The CDR3 runs to 18 residues. Germline CDR1 is MGHRA and CDR2 is YSYEKL. V shed 3 bases and J 0 bases; nucleotides not matched to a gene: 10. The CDR3 protein is CASSHPRPGTSSYNEQFF. Written as DNA, the CDR3 is TGCGCCAGCAGCCACCCCAGACCGGGGACTAGCTCCTACAATGAGCAGTTCTTC.

The chain combines TRBV24-1 with TRBJ2-5; perhaps TRBD2 as D (6 bases). CDR3 length: 13 amino acids. Trimming shortened V by 3 bases and J by 2 bases, and 6 bases separated the two germline ends. Germline CDR1 is KGHDR and CDR2 is SFDVKD. The CDR3 region is CATSDGGQETQYF. As DNA, the CDR3 is TGTGCCACCAGTGATGGGGGGCAAGAGACCCAGTACTTC.

The gene calls are TRBV28 and TRBJ1-6; no definite D call. V was cut by 3 bases and J by 0 bases, with 18 bases left in between. Germline CDR1 MDHEN, CDR2 SYDVKM. The CDR3 is 19 residues long. The CDR3 DNA reads as TGTGCCAGCAGTTTTGGTTCGCAGTTCGGGAGCTCCTATAATTCACCCCTCCACTTT. Protein sequence: CASSFGSQFGSSYNSPLHF. The full variable domain, rest sourced from reference TRBV28 and TRBJ1-6, is DVKVTQSSRYLVKRTGEKVFLECVQDMDHENMFWYRQDPGLGLRLIYFSYDVKMKEKGDIPEGYSVSREKKERFSLILESASTNQTSMYLCASSFGSQFGSSYNSPLHFGNGTRLTVT.

The gene calls are TRBV6-5 and TRBJ2-7; 7 bases line up with TRBD2. Trimming took 6 bases from V and 2 from J; bases not matched to a gene: 7. Germline V gives CDR1 MNHEY, CDR2 SVGAGI. This CDR3 region has 14 residues. CDR3 nucleotides: TGTGCCAGCAGCGGGGGAGGGGAAGCCTACGAGCAGTACTTC. It codes for CASSGGGEAYEQYF.

The chain uses TRBV10-3 and TRBJ2-3; D ambiguous. Per germline, CDR1 ENHRY and CDR2 SYGVKD. V was trimmed by 0 bases and J by 3 bases, leaving 13 bases between them. The CDR3 spans 16 residues. The CDR3 DNA is TGTGCCATCAGTGAGTCGTCGGATGTCACTACAGATACGCAGTATTTT. Translating gives CAISESSDVTTDTQYF.

The chain recombines TRBV9 with TRBJ2-2; no firm D call. The CDR3 runs 13 residues. Germline CDR1 and CDR2: SGDLS and YYNGEE. The V and J ends lost 0 bases and 4 bases respectively, with 4 bases between them. DNA for the CDR3: TGTGCCAGCAGCGTAGGGGCCACCGGGGAGCTGTTTTTT. Its translation: CASSVGATGELFF.

V gene TRBV7-3 combines with J gene TRBJ2-7; possible D gene TRBD2, 6 bases. Germline-derived CDR1 and CDR2 are SGHTA and FQGTGA. Trimming removed 5 bases from V and 5 bases from J, with 13 bases in between. The CDR3 is made up of 13 amino acids. CDR3 amino acids: CASSPPGGNEQYF. The CDR3 nucleotides are TGTGCCAGCAGCCCGCCTGGGGGGAACGAGCAGTACTTC.

This clone was seen only once. V usage is TRBV11-2 and J usage is TRBJ2-1, with 9 bases matching TRBD1. Germline V CDR1 and CDR2: SGHAT, FQNNGV. V shed 1 base, J shed 1 base, and the junction held 8 bases outside the gene matches. This CDR3 spans 18 amino acids. Written as DNA, the CDR3 is TGTGCCAGCAGCTTAGCACCGGGACAGGGTCGGTCCTACAATGAGCAGTTCTTC. This gives the protein CASSLAPGQGRSYNEQFF. The variable domain in full, with the rest retrieved from reference TRBV11-2 and TRBJ2-1, is EAGVAQSPRYKIIEKRQSVAFWCNPISGHATLYWYQQILGQGPKLLIQFQNNGVVDDSQLPKDRFSAERLKGVDSTLKIQPAKLEDSAVYLCASSLAPGQGRSYNEQFFGPGTRLTVL.